This T cell receptor (beta chain) was sequenced in a study of TIL therapy for anti-PD-1-resistant metastatic lung cancer listed by TCRdb under 2021. Notes on the research overall: Tumors were collected before any PD-1/PD-L1 blockade, after which patients were given nivolumab, and patients who progressed were given lymphodepletion, an infusion of expanded TIL and IL-2. Tumor and peripheral blood T cell receptor beta sequencing was used to track clonotypes across tumor, expanded TIL product and serial blood samples. Across the cohort, whole-exome sequencing showed a median non-synonymous tumor mutation burden of less than 1.7 mutations per megabase. Among the enrolled patients, the median age was approximately 54 years (range roughly 35-75), and the median tumor PD-L1 proportion score was about 6%. The cohort was composed predominantly of lung adenocarcinoma, with a few EGFR-mutant and two ALK-rearranged tumors included, and half of patients were identified as current or former smokers. What the study reported, not specific to this receptor: The study protocol defined all tumor marker inferences as exploratory. Because the cohort was highly selected, with more treatment-naive, never-smoker and oncogene-addicted patients than is typical, generalizability is limited. Infused TIL clonotypes partially replaced the baseline peripheral repertoire then decayed over months, with no apparent association between persistence and response.

About this clone: Which antigen it targets is not known. It has no much larger one-base neighbor in the sample; base qualities were not kept.

Using bias-controlled multiplex PCR with the immunoSEQ v3 hsTCRB kit, the TCR beta CDR3 regions were amplified from genomic DNA. The TCR libraries were sequenced on an Illumina NextSeq 500 to approximately 2 million read pairs for survey level or about 4.5-6 million read pairs for deep level. Per the original workflow: Clonality was reported by immunoSEQ Analyzer software, which also assigned V, D and J genes and filtered out non-productive sequences. Repertoires were compared using productive Simpson clonality and Morisita overlap index of productive TRB rearrangements between infused TIL and blood. For each clone in blood, the absolute clonotype count was estimated by multiplying the lymphocyte count by the CD3+ fraction and by the clone's productive frequency. The table comes from immuneACCESS by way of TCRdb, which keeps in-frame sequences with V and J called. Part of the clones is missing from these tables; in studies checked, under half for an unresolved V gene and the rest for unknown reasons. Clone size and the V and J calls come from that table; the DNA yielded D and trimming. The sample includes over 15,000 clones, with about 80% observed a single time. The top ten clonotypes cover 7% to 9% of the sample.

The time point label, as the study defines it: pre-treatment sample, taken before nivolumab and TIL therapy. A phase I trial run at two centers enrolled adults with stage 4 NSCLC between 2017 and early 2020. The samples were obtained from a phase I trial that was single-arm and open-label and tested tumor-infiltrating lymphocyte therapy combined with nivolumab in advanced non-small cell lung cancer. Mononuclear cells from blood collected in EDTA tubes were isolated on a Ficoll gradient and snap-frozen as pellets, and DNA was then extracted using a Qiagen mini-prep kit. Including cysteine and phenylalanine, the CDR3 has 15 amino acids. Just the 45-base CDR3 DNA is kept, in frame starting at base 1. V and J lose 3 bases and 3 bases, and a span of 12 bases separates them. CDR1 and CDR2 (LNHDA, SQIVND) derive from the germline V gene (reference sequence).

The receptor was isolated from a person aged 25-85 years with non-small cell lung cancer. The starting material was blood, obtained at baseline. Here the chain combines TRBV19 and TRBJ1-5; no D segment can be confidently identified. The DNA sequence follows: TGTGCCAGTAGTATCGGCCAGTCATACAATCAGCCCCAGCATTTT. Its translation reads: CASSIGQSYNQPQHF.